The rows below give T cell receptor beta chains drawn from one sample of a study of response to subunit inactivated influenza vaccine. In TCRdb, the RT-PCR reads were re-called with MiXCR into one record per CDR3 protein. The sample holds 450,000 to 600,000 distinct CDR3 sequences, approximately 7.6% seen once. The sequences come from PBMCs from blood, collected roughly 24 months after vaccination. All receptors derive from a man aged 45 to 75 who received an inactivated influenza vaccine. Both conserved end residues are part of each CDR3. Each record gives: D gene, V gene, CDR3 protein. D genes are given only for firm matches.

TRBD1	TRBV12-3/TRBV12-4	CASRSGGVIAGELFF
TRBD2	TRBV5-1	CASSLERRGATDTQYF
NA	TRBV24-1	CATSDGSTHQPQHF
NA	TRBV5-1	CASRAGAGGAGYTF
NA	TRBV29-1	CSVETTSSYEQFF
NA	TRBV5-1	CASSYTGQSEQYF
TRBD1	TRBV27	CASRWDRGNEQFF
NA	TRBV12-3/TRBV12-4	CASSSSRLLETQYF
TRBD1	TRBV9	CASSADRGFGYGYTF
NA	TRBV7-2	CASTYRWTDTQYF
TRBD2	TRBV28	CASSLLAGLQGTQYF
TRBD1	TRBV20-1	CSGWDRVRQYF
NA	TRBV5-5	CASSSNIFPYNEQFF
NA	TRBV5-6	CASSDRYRHLFTAKYTGELFF
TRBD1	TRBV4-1	CASSQPVLGQGRRKLFF
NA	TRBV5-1	CASSFRGMSGELFF
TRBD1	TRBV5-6	CASSYPGGGDEQYF
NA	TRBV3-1	CASSRASGRQETQYF
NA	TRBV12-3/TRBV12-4	CASSPSGQTYNEQFF
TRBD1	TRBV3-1	CASSQGGTGGGYTF
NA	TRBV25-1	CASSGHSYEQYF
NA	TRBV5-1	CASSLRVATYNEQFF
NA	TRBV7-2	CASSLAGSAHSYEQYF
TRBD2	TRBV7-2	CASSRQPRLAAHNEQFF
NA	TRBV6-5	CASSYMSRTWTYGYTF
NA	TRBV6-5	CASSYSLGANYGYTF
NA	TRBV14	CASSQDRRVTQYF
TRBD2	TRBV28	CASSLKPWTSGSYNEQFF
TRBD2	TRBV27	CASSLYMGASGWQFF
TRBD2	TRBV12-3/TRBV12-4	CASNFGTSVDTQYF
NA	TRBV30	CAYRAYYGYTF
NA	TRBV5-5	CASSLQGTTDTQYF
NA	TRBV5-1	CASSFQGQMNTEAFF
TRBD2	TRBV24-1	CATSARGGATEQFF
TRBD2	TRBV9	CASSVDRSSGGYMTQYF
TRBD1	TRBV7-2	CASSSRQGAYSGYTF
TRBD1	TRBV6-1	CASSGQGYNQPQHF
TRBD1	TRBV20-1	CSAPRQGSFIGNEQFF
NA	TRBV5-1	CASSSSLEGGELFF
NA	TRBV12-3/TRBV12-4	CASSLTTRGSTQYF
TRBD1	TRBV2	CASSVGQSLEAFF
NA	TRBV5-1	CASSLGAGKTEAFF
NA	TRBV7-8	CASSVLEGVGEQFF
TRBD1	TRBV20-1	CSARVQGISYNEQFF
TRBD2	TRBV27	CASSWTSGGRFYEQYF
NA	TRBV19	CASSMSGLVAGELFF
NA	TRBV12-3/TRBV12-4	CASSWNSAYGYTF
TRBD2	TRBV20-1	CSARVASGFSYEQYF
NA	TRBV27	CASSLKVSYEQYF
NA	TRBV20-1	CSAAPGGYQETQYF
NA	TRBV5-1	CASRETGTYEQYF
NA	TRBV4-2	CASSQDLSPAYGYTF
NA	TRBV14	CASSQGARGEQFF
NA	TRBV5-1	CASSDVTGNWSSYNEQFF
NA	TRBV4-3	CASSQDPNSNQPQHF